The clone carrying this T cell receptor (beta chain) was detected a few times. Antigen unknown. The investigators reverse transcribed all of the isolated RNA, so they sequenced expressed TCRB transcripts. Some clones are missing from TCRdb's copy, which holds only in-frame ones; the method was immunoSEQ multiplex PCR. The sample yields under 450,000 clones, roughly 13% seen once. Trimming took off 5 bases at V and 6 bases at J, with 17 bases between the two ends. Germline V gene lookup returns CDR1 SGHTA and CDR2 FQGNSA. This CDR3 region has 14 residues. These data belong to a study of beta chain features in type 1 diabetes. Study findings and constraints: Naive, central memory and regulatory TCRB repertoires appeared more similar among patients than healthy donors. There was a moderate but significant shortening of TCRB CDR3s in all four CD4+ subsets of Type 1 diabetes patients.

Researchers reported sorting CD4+ naive, central memory, regulatory and stem cell-like memory cells via CD45RO/CCR7/CD25/CD127/CD95/CD27. The specimen sequenced was naive CD4+ T cells from blood. This TCR came from a man aged 30-40 years in good health. The chain has TRBV7-2 and TRBJ2-7; D may be TRBD2 (6 bases). The CDR3 sequence is CASSDGTALSEQYV. The CDR3 coding sequence is TGTGCCAGCAGCGACGGGACTGCCTTGTCCGAGCAGTACGTC.